Presented here are 10 T cell receptor beta chains from one specimen sequenced in a study of tumor-infiltrating lymphocytes in localized non-small cell lung cancer. The table came from immunoSEQ multiplex PCR; TCRdb's copy has only in-frame clones and leaves some out. In the table there are fewer than 20,000 clones, 55% to 75% of which are singletons. Input material: lung tumor tissue. These receptors all stem from a human donor with non-small cell lung cancer.

The V call is TRBV28, the J call TRBJ1-2, with TRBD1 as a possible D gene (5 bases). The CDR3 totals 16 residues. With 2 bases removed from V and 2 bases from J, the gap between germline ends came to 15 bases. The V gene's germline CDR1 is MDHEN and CDR2 SYDVKM. The CDR3 loop is CASSLPEGAQNYGYTF. The CDR3 DNA reads as TGTGCCAGCAGTTTACCCGAAGGGGCCCAGAACTATGGCTACACCTTC.

The gene calls are TRBV12-5 and TRBJ1-4; TRBD1 aligns across 7 bases. The ends lost 6 bases at V and 5 bases at J; junction bases unmatched: 3. The CDR3 runs 13 residues. The V gene's germline CDR1 is LGHNT and CDR2 FRNRAP. The CDR3 nucleotides are TGTGCTAGTGGCCCACAGGGGAATGAAAAACTGTTTTTT. This encodes CASGPQGNEKLFF. Full variable domain (remainder filled in from reference TRBV12-5 and TRBJ1-4): DARVTQTPRHKVTEMGQEVTMRCQPILGHNTVFWYRQTMMQGLELLAYFRNRAPLDDSGMPKDRFSAEMPDATLATLKIQPSEPRDSAVYFCASGPQGNEKLFFGSGTQLSVL.

This chain connects TRBV6-1 to TRBJ2-1, with 10 bases matching TRBD1. V gave up 1 base and J gave up 3 bases; unmatched junction bases: 0. Germline V lookup: CDR1 MNHNS, CDR2 SASEGT. The CDR3 is 15 amino acids. The CDR3 DNA is TGTGCCAGCAGTGAAGGGACAGGGGGCTACAATGAGCAGTTCTTC. This codes for CASSEGTGGYNEQFF.

The CDR3 here is CAITPGLDNNEQFF. In DNA form, the CDR3 reads TGTGCCATCACCCCGGGACTAGATAACAATGAGCAGTTCTTC. V is TRBV10-3 and J is TRBJ2-1, with 8 bases aligning to TRBD2. This CDR3 has 14 residues. J was trimmed by 5 bases and V by 7 bases; bases with no gene match: 7. CDR1 and CDR2 from the germline V gene are ENHRY and SYGVKD.

The V call is TRBV5-1, the J call TRBJ2-5; D unclear. Looked up from germline, CDR1 is SGHRS and CDR2 is YFSETQ. V lost 1 base and J 2 bases, leaving 12 bases between the germline ends. This CDR3 region has 15 residues. The CDR3 protein is CASSLFGMGQETQYF. For the CDR3, the DNA is TGCGCCAGCAGCTTGTTTGGGATGGGGCAAGAGACCCAGTACTTC.

The V gene is TRBV14, the J gene TRBJ2-5; possible D gene TRBD1, 7 bases. V was shortened by 0 bases and J by 2 bases, with 16 bases between the two germline ends. The CDR3 is 17 residues long. In germline, CDR1 is SGHDN, CDR2 FVKESK. CDR3 sequence: CASSQDSGGGPQETQYF. CDR3 in DNA: TGTGCCAGCAGCCAAGATAGTGGAGGGGGCCCACAAGAGACCCAGTACTTC.

The V and J genes are TRBV4-1 and TRBJ2-3; the D is unclear. Germline V CDR1 and CDR2: MGHRA, YSYEKL. V lost 0 bases to trimming and J lost 6 bases, with 7 bases between them. CDR3 length: 13 amino acids. The CDR3 DNA sequence: TGCGCCAGCAGCCAAGATACCCCGGATACGCAGTATTTT. It is translated as CASSQDTPDTQYF.

The chain combines TRBV7-2 with TRBJ2-7; 14 bases align to TRBD2. V gave up 5 bases and J gave up 13 bases; unmatched junction bases: 25. The CDR3 is 19 residues long. Germline CDR1 SGHTA, CDR2 FQGNSA. DNA for the CDR3: TGTGCCAGCAGCGCCCTATACAGCGAGAAAGCTCGGACTAGCGGGGGGTATTACTTC. As protein: CASSALYSEKARTSGGYYF.

This chain joins TRBV7-2 and TRBJ2-7, with D uncertain. The CDR3 consists of 11 residues. The germline V and J ends were trimmed by 7 bases and 2 bases, with 6 bases remaining between them. Germline loops: CDR1 SGHTA, CDR2 FQGNSA. CDR3 loop: CASTSAYEQYF. The CDR3 nucleotides are TGTGCCAGCACCTCCGCCTACGAGCAGTACTTC. Supplemented by reference TRBV7-2 and TRBJ2-7, the full variable domain reads GAGVSQSPSNKVTEKGKDVELRCDPISGHTALYWYRQSLGQGLEFLIYFQGNSAPDKSGLPSDRFSAERTGGSVSTLTIQRTQQEDSAVYLCASTSAYEQYFGPGTRLTVT.

The chain joins TRBV18 to TRBJ1-2; D is unresolved. With 0 bases removed from V and 4 bases from J, the gap between germline ends came to 21 bases. Germline loops: CDR1 KGHSH, CDR2 LQKENI. CDR3 length equals 18 residues. CDR3 region: CASSPPAWTQGGGYGYTF. In DNA form, the CDR3 reads TGTGCCAGCTCACCACCGGCATGGACCCAAGGAGGAGGCTATGGCTACACCTTC.